This T cell receptor (beta chain) derives from a study of T cell repertoires in cytomegalovirus infection. Study context: A matching HLA type, together with CMV infection, was signaled by public TCR beta signatures. General study points: Dominant in the ex vivo response were TCR beta clonotypes restricted by HLA-C and specific for CMV. Carriers of CMV and the relevant HLA type were discriminated by public TCR beta frequency.

After removal of 2 bases from V and 3 bases from J, the junction contained 9 bases not matched to a gene. The CDR3 spans 16 residues. Germline V gene data show CDR1 as DFQATT and CDR2 as SNEGSKA (reference sequence). A note on this clonotype: Its matching antigen is unknown.

From the reads, TCRdb called clonotypes with MiXCR, one entry per CDR3 protein. The table lists 640,000 or so distinct CDR3 sequences, around 31% of them singletons. V gene TRBV20-1 combines with J gene TRBJ2-7, with 11 bases identical to TRBD2. This TCR was sampled from a human donor in good health (CMV status not recorded). Some clones in this sample may be carry-over from other donors' samples. This specimen was cultured PBMCs, taken from culture after CMV antigen stimulation. In DNA form, the CDR3 reads TGCAGTGCTAGAAGGAGACTAGCGGGAAGGGTCTACGAGCAGTACTTC. Amino acid sequence: CSARRRLAGRVYEQYF.